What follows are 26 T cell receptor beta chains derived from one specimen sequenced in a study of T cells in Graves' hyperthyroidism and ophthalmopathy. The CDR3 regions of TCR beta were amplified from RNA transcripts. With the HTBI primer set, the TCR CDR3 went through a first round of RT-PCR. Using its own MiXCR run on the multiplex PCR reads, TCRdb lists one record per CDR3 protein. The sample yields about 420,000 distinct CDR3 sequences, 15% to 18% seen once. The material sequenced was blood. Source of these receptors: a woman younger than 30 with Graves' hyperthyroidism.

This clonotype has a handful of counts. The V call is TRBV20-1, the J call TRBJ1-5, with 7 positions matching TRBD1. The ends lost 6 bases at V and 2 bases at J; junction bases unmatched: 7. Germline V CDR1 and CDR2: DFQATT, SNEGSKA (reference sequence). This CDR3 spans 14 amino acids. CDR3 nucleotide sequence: TGCAGTGCGGACCAGGGGGTGGGCAATCAGCCCCAGCATTTT. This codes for CSADQGVGNQPQHF.

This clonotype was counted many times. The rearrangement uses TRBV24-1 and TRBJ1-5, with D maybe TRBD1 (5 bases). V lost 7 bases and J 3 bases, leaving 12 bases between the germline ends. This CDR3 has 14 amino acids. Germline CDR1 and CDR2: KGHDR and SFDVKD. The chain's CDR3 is CATRPGGDNQPQHF. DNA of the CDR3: TGTGCCACCAGACCCGGGGGAGACAATCAGCCCCAGCATTTT.

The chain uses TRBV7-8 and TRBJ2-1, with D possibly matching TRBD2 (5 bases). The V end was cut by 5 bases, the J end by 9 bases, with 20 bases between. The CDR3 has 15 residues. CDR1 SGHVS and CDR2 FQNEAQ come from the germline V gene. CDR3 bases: TGTGCCAGCAGCCCCCCCCTTGGACTCGGCGGTGAGCAGTTCTTC. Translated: CASSPPLGLGGEQFF.

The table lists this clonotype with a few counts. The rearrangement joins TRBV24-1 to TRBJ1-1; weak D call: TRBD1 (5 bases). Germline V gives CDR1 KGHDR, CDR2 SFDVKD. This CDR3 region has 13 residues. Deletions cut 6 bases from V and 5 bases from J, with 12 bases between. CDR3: CATSIPGGTEAFF. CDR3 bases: TGTGCCACCAGTATTCCCGGGGGTACTGAAGCTTTCTTT.

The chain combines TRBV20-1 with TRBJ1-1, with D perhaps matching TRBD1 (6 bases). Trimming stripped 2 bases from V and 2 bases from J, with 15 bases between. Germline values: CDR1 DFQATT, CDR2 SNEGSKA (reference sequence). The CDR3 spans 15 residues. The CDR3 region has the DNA TGCAGTGCTAGAAGACAGGTTGTGTTAAACACTGAAGCTTTCTTT. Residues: CSARRQVVLNTEAFF.

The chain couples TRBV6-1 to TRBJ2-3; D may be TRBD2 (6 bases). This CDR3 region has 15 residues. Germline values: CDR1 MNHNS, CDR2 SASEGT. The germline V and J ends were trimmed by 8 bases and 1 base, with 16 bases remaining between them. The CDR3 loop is CASRPSASGTDTQYF. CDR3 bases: TGTGCCAGCCGACCCTCCGCTAGCGGCACAGATACGCAGTATTTT.

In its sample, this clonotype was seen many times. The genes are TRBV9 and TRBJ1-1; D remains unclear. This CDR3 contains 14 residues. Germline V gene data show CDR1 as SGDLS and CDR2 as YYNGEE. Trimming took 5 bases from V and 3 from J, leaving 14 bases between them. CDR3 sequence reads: CASRPPGPDTEAFF. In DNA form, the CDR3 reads TGTGCCAGCAGACCGCCTGGACCAGACACTGAAGCTTTCTTT.

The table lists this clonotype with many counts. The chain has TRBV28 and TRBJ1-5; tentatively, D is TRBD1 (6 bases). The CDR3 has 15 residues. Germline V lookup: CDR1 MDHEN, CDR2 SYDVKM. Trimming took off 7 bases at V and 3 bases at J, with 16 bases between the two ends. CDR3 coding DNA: TGTGCCAGCACCGTTCCGGACAGCGTCAATCAGCCCCAGCATTTT. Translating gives CASTVPDSVNQPQHF.

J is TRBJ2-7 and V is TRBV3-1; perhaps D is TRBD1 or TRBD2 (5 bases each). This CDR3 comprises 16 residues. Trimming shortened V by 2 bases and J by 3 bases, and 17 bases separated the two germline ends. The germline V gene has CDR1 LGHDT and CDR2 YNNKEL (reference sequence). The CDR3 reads CASSQLGREMYYEQYF. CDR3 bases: TGTGCCAGCAGCCAACTCGGCAGGGAGATGTACTACGAGCAGTACTTC.

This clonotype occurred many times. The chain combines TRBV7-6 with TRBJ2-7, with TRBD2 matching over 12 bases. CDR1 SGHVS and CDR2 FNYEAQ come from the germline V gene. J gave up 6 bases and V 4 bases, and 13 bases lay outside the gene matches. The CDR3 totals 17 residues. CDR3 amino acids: CASSSQPSGRAGIEQYF. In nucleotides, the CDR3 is TGTGCCAGCAGCTCCCAACCTAGCGGGAGGGCCGGGATCGAGCAGTACTTC.

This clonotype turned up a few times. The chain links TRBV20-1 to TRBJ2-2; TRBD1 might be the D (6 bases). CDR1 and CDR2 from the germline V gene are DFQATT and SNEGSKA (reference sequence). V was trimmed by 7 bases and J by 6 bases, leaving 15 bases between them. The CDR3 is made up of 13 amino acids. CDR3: CSVSTRGSGELFF. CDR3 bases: TGCAGTGTTTCGACCAGGGGTTCCGGGGAGCTGTTTTTT.

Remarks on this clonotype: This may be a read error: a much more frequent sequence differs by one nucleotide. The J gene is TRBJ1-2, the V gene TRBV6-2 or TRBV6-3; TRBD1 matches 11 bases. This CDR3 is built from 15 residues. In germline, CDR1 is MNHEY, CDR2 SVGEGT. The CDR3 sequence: CASSWTGGADYAYTF. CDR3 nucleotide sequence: TGTGCCAGCAGCTGGACAGGGGGCGCGGACTATGCCTACACCTTC.

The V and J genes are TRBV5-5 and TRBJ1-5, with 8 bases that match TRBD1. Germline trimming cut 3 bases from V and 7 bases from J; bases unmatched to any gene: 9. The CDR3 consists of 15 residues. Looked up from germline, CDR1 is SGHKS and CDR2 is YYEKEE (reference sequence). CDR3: CASSWGQGARQPQHF. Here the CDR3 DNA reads TGTGCCAGCAGCTGGGGGCAGGGGGCACGCCAGCCCCAGCATTTT. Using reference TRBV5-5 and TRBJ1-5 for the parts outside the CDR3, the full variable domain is DAGVTQSPTHLIKTRGQQVTLRCSPISGHKSVSWYQQVLGQGPQFIFQYYEKEERGRGNFPDRFSARQFPNYSSELNVNALLLGDSALYLCASSWGQGARQPQHFGDGTRLSIL.

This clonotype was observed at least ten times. The CDR3 sequence: CASSFRGDRTEAFF. DNA of the CDR3: TGTGCCAGCAGTTTTCGGGGGGATCGCACTGAAGCTTTCTTT. This rearrangement joins TRBV12-3 or TRBV12-4 to TRBJ1-1; TRBD1 might be the D (5 bases). V lost 3 bases and J lost 4, with 12 bases in between. The CDR3 runs to 14 residues.

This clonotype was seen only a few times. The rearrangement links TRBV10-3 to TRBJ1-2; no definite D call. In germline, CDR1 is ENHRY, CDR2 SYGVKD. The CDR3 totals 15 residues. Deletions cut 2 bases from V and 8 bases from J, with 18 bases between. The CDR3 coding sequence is TGTGCCATCAGTGAGGCGGCAGGTCCCTATCACGGCTACACCTTC. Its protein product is CAISEAAGPYHGYTF.

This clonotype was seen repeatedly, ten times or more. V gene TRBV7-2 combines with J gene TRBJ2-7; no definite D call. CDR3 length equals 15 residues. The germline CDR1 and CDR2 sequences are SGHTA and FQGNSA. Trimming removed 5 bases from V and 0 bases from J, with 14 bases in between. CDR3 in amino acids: CASSLRRSISYEQYF. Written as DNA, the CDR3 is TGTGCCAGCAGCCTCCGCCGTAGCATCTCCTACGAGCAGTACTTC.

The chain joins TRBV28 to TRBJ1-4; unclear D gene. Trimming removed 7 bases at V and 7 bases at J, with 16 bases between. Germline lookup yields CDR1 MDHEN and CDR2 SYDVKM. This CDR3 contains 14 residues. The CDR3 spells CASKERGSSEKLFF. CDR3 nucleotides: TGTGCCAGCAAAGAGCGGGGTAGCAGTGAAAAACTGTTTTTT.

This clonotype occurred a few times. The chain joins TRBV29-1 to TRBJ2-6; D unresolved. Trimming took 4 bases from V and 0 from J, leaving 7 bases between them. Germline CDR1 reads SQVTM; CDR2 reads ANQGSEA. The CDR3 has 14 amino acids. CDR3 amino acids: CSVVSNSGANVLTF. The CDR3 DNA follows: TGCAGCGTTGTCAGCAACTCTGGGGCCAACGTCCTGACTTTC.

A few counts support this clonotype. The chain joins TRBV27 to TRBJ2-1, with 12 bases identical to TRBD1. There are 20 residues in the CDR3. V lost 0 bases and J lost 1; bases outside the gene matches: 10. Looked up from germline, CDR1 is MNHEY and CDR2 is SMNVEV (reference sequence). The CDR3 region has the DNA TGTGCCAGCAGTTTATCAGGCGGGACAGGGGGCATCGGTTCCTACAATGAGCAGTTCTTC. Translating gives CASSLSGGTGGIGSYNEQFF.

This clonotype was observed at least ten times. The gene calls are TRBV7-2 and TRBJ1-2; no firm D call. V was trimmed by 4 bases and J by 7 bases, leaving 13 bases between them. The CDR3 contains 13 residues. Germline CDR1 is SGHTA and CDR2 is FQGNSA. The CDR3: CASSSLGEIGYTF. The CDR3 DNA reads TGTGCCAGCAGCTCCCTCGGGGAAATTGGCTACACCTTC.

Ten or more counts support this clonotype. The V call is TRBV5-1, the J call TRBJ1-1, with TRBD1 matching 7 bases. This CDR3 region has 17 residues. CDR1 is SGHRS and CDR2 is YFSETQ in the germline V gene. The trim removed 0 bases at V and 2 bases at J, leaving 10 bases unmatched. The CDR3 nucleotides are TGCGCCAGCAGCTTGGGCCGACAGGGAAGGCTCAACACTGAAGCTTTCTTT. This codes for CASSLGRQGRLNTEAFF.

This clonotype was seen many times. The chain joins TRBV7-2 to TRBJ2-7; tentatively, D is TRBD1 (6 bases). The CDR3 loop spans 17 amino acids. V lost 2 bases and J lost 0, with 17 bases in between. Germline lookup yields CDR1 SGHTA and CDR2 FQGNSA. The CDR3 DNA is TGTGCCAGCAGCTTATACGGACGGGCAGGGGTCTCCTACGAGCAGTACTTC. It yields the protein CASSLYGRAGVSYEQYF.

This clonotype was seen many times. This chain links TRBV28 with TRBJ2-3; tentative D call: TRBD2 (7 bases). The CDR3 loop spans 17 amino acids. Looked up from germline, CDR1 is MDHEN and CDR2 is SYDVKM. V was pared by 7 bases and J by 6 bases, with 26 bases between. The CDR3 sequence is CASTFGGRSPGTDTQYF. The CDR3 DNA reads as TGTGCCAGCACGTTCGGGGGGCGAAGCCCAGGAACCGATACGCAGTATTTT. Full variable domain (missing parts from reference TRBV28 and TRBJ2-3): DVKVTQSSRYLVKRTGEKVFLECVQDMDHENMFWYRQDPGLGLRLIYFSYDVKMKEKGDIPEGYSVSREKKERFSLILESASTNQTSMYLCASTFGGRSPGTDTQYFGPGTRLTVL.

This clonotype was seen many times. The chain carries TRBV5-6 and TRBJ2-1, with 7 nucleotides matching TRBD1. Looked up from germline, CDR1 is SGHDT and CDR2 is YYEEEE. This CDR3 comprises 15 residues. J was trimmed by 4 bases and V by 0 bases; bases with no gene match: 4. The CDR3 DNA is TGTGCCAGCAGCTTGGACCGGGACAGATACAATGAGCAGTTCTTC. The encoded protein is CASSLDRDRYNEQFF.

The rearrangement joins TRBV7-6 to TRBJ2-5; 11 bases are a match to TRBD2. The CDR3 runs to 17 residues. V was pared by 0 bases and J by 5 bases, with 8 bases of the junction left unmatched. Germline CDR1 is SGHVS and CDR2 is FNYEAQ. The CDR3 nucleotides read TGTGCCAGCAGCTTAGCTATAACTAGCGGGGGTCAGGAGACCCAGTACTTC. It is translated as CASSLAITSGGQETQYF.

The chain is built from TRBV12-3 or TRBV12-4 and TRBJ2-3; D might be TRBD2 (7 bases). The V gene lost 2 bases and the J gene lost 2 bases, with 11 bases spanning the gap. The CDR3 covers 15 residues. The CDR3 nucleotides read TGTGCCAGCAGTTTACGGGGGGCCACCACAGATACGCAGTATTTT. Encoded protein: CASSLRGATTDTQYF.